This T cell receptor (beta chain) was observed in a study of B cell selection in AIRE deficiency. Study conclusions and caveats: Shared Treg sequences had shorter CDR3s, biased toward rearrangements with few non-templated insertions. In TCRBV usage, CDR3 length and diversity, patient Tconv and Treg cells matched healthy donors.

CD4+CD127+ cells were sorted as the conventional CD4 T cells. Healthy unrelated donors supplied the control samples. As regards this clone: Its specificity is not known.

With 3 bases clipped from V and 5 bases from J, the junction kept 4 bases outside the gene matches. Germline lookup yields CDR1 SEHNR and CDR2 FQNEAQ (reference sequence). CDR3 length: 15 residues. Libraries were prepared by immunoSEQ multiplex PCR; TCRdb keeps only in-frame clonotypes and omits some of them. The sample lists approximately 24,000 clones, approximately 96% seen once, with roughly 0.16% in the top ten. The V gene is TRBV7-9, the J gene TRBJ1-4; 9 positions match TRBD1. The sequence was obtained from a human donor in good health. The sample comprised CD4+CD127+ conventional T cells sorted from PBMCs. The CDR3 loop is CASSLGTGPNEKLFF. CDR3 DNA sequence: TGTGCCAGCAGCTTGGGGACAGGGCCCAATGAAAAACTGTTTTTT.